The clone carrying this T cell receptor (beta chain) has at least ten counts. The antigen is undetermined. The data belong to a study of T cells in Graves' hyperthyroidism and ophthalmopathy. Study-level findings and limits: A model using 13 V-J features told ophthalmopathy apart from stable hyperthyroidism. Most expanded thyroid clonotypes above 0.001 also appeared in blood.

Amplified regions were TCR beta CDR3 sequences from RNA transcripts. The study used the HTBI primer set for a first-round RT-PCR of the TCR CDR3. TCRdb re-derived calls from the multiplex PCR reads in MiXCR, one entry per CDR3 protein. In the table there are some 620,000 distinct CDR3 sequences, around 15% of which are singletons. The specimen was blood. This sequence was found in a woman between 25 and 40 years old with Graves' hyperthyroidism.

CDR3 region: CASTYPPIAGGHRQNNEQFF. DNA of the CDR3: TGTGCCAGCACCTACCCCCCTATAGCGGGAGGCCATCGCCAAAACAATGAGCAGTTCTTC. V usage is TRBV27 and J usage is TRBJ2-1, with 10 bases lining up with TRBD2. Germline V gene data show CDR1 as MNHEY and CDR2 as SMNVEV (reference sequence). Unmatched junction bases numbered 23, after V lost 7 bases and J lost 5 bases. The CDR3 length is 20 residues.